The clone carrying this T cell receptor (beta chain) occurred many times. The antigen is not known. The 5'RACE template-switching step produced TCR cDNA and added a universal primer site and UMIs. TCRdb ran MiXCR on the 5' RACE reads and lists one entry per CDR3 protein. The sample lists some 170,000 distinct CDR3 sequences, about a tenth seen once, with about 40% in the top ten. The sample is drawn from a study of T cells after yellow fever vaccination. At the level of the study: Those fractions that held only low numbers of cells were prepared using the SMART-Seq v4 Ultra Low Input RNA kit.

Trimming cost V 1 base and J 3 bases; bases outside gene matches: 5. Germline CDR1 SGHDT, CDR2 YYEEEE. CDR3 length equals 15 residues. Study-wide findings and caveats: A weaker but faster secondary response was observed, peaking on day 5 versus 15. Only a small proportion of the clonotypes turned up in both the CD4 and the CD8 compartments, likely arising from convergent recombination.

This chain joins TRBV5-6 and TRBJ2-5; TRBD1 agrees at 8 bases. The source of this sequence is a young man who received the YFV17D yellow fever vaccine. Sample: CD8+ T cells sorted from PBMCs, taken 45 days after the yellow fever booster vaccination. The CDR3 loop is CASSLPRTGKETQYF. The DNA of the CDR3 is TGTGCCAGCAGCTTGCCCAGGACAGGGAAAGAGACCCAGTACTTC.